Listed below are T cell receptor beta chains from one sample, sequenced in a study of early T cells in non-severe SARS-CoV-2 infection. TCRdb ran MiXCR on the 5' RACE reads and lists one entry per CDR3 protein. The table lists approximately 50,000 distinct CDR3 sequences, less than 9.5% of them singletons. The material sequenced was whole blood. These receptors were collected from an adult who was a healthcare worker with PCR-confirmed SARS-CoV-2 infection or an uninfected control (not recorded which). The CDR3 runs from the conserved cysteine through the conserved F or W. D genes are given only for firm matches. Clone size is shown for a subset of rows, as once, few, many or a class of expanded clone.

size,D,J,V,DNA,CDR3
few,.,TRBJ1-6,TRBV6-1,TGTGCCAGCAGTGAATTCTGGCGGTCACCCCTCCACTTT,CASSEFWRSPLHF
many,TRBD1,TRBJ2-7,TRBV7-6,TGTGCCAGCAGCTTAGGGACAGGGTTGTACGAGCAGTACTTC,CASSLGTGLYEQYF
few,TRBD1,TRBJ1-2,TRBV9,TGTGCCAGCAGCGCCCCGGGACTTATGGGACAGAATGGCTACACCTTC,CASSAPGLMGQNGYTF
.,.,TRBJ2-7,TRBV27,TGTGCCAGCAGTTCGGGACCGTACTCCTACGAGCAGTACTTC,CASSSGPYSYEQYF
.,.,TRBJ2-5,TRBV9,TGTGCCAGCAGCGTCACCGGGCAAGAGACCCAGTACTTC,CASSVTGQETQYF
many,.,TRBJ1-1,TRBV10-2,TGCGCCAGCGCCAGACAGCAAAACACTGAAGCTTTCTTT,CASARQQNTEAFF
many,.,TRBJ2-5,TRBV6-6,TGTGCCAGCGTTATGTTAGCGCAAGAGACCCAGTACTTC,CASVMLAQETQYF
.,.,TRBJ1-1,TRBV24-1,TGTGCCACCAGTGAGGGGTCGGATACTGAAGCTTTCTTT,CATSEGSDTEAFF
many,.,TRBJ1-1,TRBV12-3/TRBV12-4,TGTGCCAGCAGCCCCCCAGGGCGGCACACTGAAGCTTTCTTT,CASSPPGRHTEAFF
.,TRBD1,TRBJ1-2,TRBV5-4,TGTGCCAGCAGCCCTAATACAGGGGGCTATGGCTACACCTTC,CASSPNTGGYGYTF
.,.,TRBJ2-1,TRBV14,TGTGCCAGCAGCCAAGTCAGGGCGCTTATAAGCTCCTACAATGAGCAGTTCTTC,CASSQVRALISSYNEQFF
few,TRBD2,TRBJ2-7,TRBV12-3/TRBV12-4,TGTGCCAGCAGTTTACCCGTTCCGACTAGCGGGAAGGAGCAGTACTTC,CASSLPVPTSGKEQYF
.,.,TRBJ2-1,TRBV20-1,TGCAGTGCTGGGGGACCGGCGGGCGATGAGCAGTTCTTC,CSAGGPAGDEQFF
many,.,TRBJ2-7,TRBV7-2,TGTGCCAGCAGCTCCGGGGCTTCCTACGAGCAGTACTTC,CASSSGASYEQYF
few,.,TRBJ2-7,TRBV5-5,TGTGCCAGCAGCTTGCGGGTGGGGCCAGGCGAGCAGTACTTC,CASSLRVGPGEQYF
.,TRBD1,TRBJ2-5,TRBV4-1,TGCGCCAGCAGCCAACCGGGACAGGGGGCCGGAGAGACCCAGTACTTC,CASSQPGQGAGETQYF
few,.,TRBJ2-3,TRBV20-1,TGCAGTGCCCGGCTAGAGAACTCAGATACGCAGTATTTT,CSARLENSDTQYF
many,.,TRBJ1-5,TRBV20-1,TGCAGTGCTAGAGAAAGTCTGGGAAAGCAGCCCCAGCATTTT,CSARESLGKQPQHF
few,.,TRBJ2-7,TRBV6-1,TGTGCCGGATCCGGGCCCATGGTGGGTTACGAGCAGTACTTC,CAGSGPMVGYEQYF
many,TRBD2,TRBJ2-1,TRBV7-2,TGTGCCAGCAGCTTAGGTACGGCGAGCGGGACCGCCGCCAATGAGCAGTTCTTC,CASSLGTASGTAANEQFF
many,TRBD2,TRBJ2-5,TRBV7-6,TGTGCCAGCAGCTTCCTAGCGGGAGGAGAGACCCAGTACTTC,CASSFLAGGETQYF
few,.,TRBJ2-2,TRBV28,TGTGCCAGTCATTCTGGCGACACCGGGGAGCTGTTTTTT,CASHSGDTGELFF
many,.,TRBJ2-3,TRBV11-2,TGTGCCAGCAGCTTAGAAGTCTTGTACACAGATACGCAGTATTTT,CASSLEVLYTDTQYF
.,TRBD1,TRBJ1-2,TRBV6-5,TGTGCCAGCAGACCCTCAGGGGGCGATGGCTACACCTTC,CASRPSGGDGYTF
many,TRBD1,TRBJ2-2,TRBV12-3/TRBV12-4,TGTGCCAGCAGCCGAGTCAGTGGACAGGGGACCGGGGAGCTGTTTTTT,CASSRVSGQGTGELFF
few,.,TRBJ2-4,TRBV3-1,TGTGCCAGCAGCCAAGGGTACCGGGGGTCCAAAAACATTCAGTACTTC,CASSQGYRGSKNIQYF
few,.,TRBJ1-4,TRBV27,TGTGCCAGCAGTCTCCGGGAGGGGAGACAAAAACTGTTTTTT,CASSLREGRQKLFF
many,.,TRBJ2-7,TRBV28,TGTGCCAGCAGTTCCACTGGACGCACTGGGGACGAGCAGTACTTC,CASSSTGRTGDEQYF
.,.,TRBJ2-1,TRBV3-1,TGTGCCAGCAGCCCCATCAATGAGCAGTTCTTC,CASSPINEQFF
medium-sized,TRBD2,TRBJ2-1,TRBV24-1,TGTGCCACCAGTGACCCGCAGGAGGCGGGGGGGCGCAATGAGCAGTTCTTC,CATSDPQEAGGRNEQFF
.,TRBD2,TRBJ2-7,TRBV6-1,TGTGCCAGCAGTGACCAGCGGGGGGCTTCCGAGCAGTACTTC,CASSDQRGASEQYF
.,.,TRBJ1-4,TRBV5-1,TGCGCCAGCAGCACAAGCGTGGGGGTGGGTGAAAAACTGTTTTTT,CASSTSVGVGEKLFF
few,.,TRBJ1-5,TRBV27,TGTGCCAGCAGTTTGGACGGATCTTATCAGCCCCAGCATTTT,CASSLDGSYQPQHF
few,.,TRBJ2-5,TRBV20-1,TGCAGTGCCTCAATAGGGGCGGGGAAAGAGACCCAGTACTTC,CSASIGAGKETQYF
.,.,TRBJ1-2,TRBV10-2,TGCGCCAGCAGTGAGGGCCAGGGAAGTGGCTACACCTTC,CASSEGQGSGYTF
many,TRBD1,TRBJ1-1,TRBV20-1,TGCAGTGTTAGGACAGGGCCCGTCACTGAAGCTTTCTTT,CSVRTGPVTEAFF
.,.,TRBJ2-3,TRBV5-1,TGCGCCAGCAGCGTAACAGGGAGCACAGATACGCAGTATTTT,CASSVTGSTDTQYF
many,TRBD1,TRBJ2-1,TRBV12-3/TRBV12-4,TGTGCCAGCAGTTTACCAGGGGGCATTAACAATGAGCAGTTCTTC,CASSLPGGINNEQFF
few,.,TRBJ2-7,TRBV6-1,TGTGCCCACATGGAGAACTCCTACGAGCAGTACTTC,CAHMENSYEQYF
few,.,TRBJ2-3,TRBV30,TGTGCCTGGAGTGCGGGACCCCCCGGGGCGCAGTATTTT,CAWSAGPPGAQYF